Listed below are T cell receptor beta chains from one sample, sequenced in a study of control samples from healthy donors and cancer patients. The assay was immunoSEQ multiplex PCR, and TCRdb's table has in-frame clones only and misses some. The data show approximately 150,000 clones, 90% to 95% seen once. The source material was blood. Receptors were obtained from a man aged 40-49 years in good health. Each CDR3 is given without its conserved first and last residue. Each record gives: V gene, J gene, CDR3 length, CDR3 protein.

v_gene: TRBV4-3
j_gene: TRBJ2-7
len: 14
CDR3aa: ASSQDGDRGYHEQY

v_gene: TRBV28
j_gene: TRBJ2-7
len: 11
CDR3aa: ASRNRGTYEQY

v_gene: TRBV27
j_gene: TRBJ1-4
len: 14
CDR3aa: ASSLYLPGTNEKLF

v_gene: TRBV6-1
j_gene: TRBJ1-2
len: 15
CDR3aa: ASSVAPGQTPNYGYT

v_gene: TRBV10-3
j_gene: TRBJ1-3
len: 13
CDR3aa: AISEFTGSGNTIY

v_gene: TRBV5-1
j_gene: TRBJ2-1
len: 12
CDR3aa: ASSDQAIYNEQF

v_gene: TRBV4-1
j_gene: TRBJ2-2
len: 12
CDR3aa: ASSQVGGTGELF

v_gene: TRBV28
j_gene: TRBJ1-5
len: 13
CDR3aa: ASSFTGTVNQPQH

v_gene: TRBV28
j_gene: TRBJ2-1
len: 13
CDR3aa: ASGSGSGRANEQF

v_gene: TRBV2
j_gene: TRBJ2-5
len: 13
CDR3aa: ASSELSGRMETQY

v_gene: TRBV28
j_gene: TRBJ1-1
len: 12
CDR3aa: ASTAYRVGTEAF

v_gene: TRBV30
j_gene: TRBJ1-2
len: 11
CDR3aa: AWSVQVGRDYT

v_gene: TRBV7-9
j_gene: TRBJ2-7
len: 11
CDR3aa: ASSPNRGYEQY

v_gene: TRBV11-3
j_gene: TRBJ1-6
len: 11
CDR3aa: ASSLVADSPLH

v_gene: TRBV5-6
j_gene: TRBJ2-1
len: 14
CDR3aa: ASSFSRAGVYNEQF

v_gene: TRBV10-3
j_gene: TRBJ2-1
len: 13
CDR3aa: AISESSTTFDEQF

v_gene: TRBV10-3
j_gene: TRBJ1-1
len: 11
CDR3aa: AIRGIAGTEAF

v_gene: TRBV5-1
j_gene: TRBJ1-4
len: 13
CDR3aa: ASSLAGVHNEKLF

v_gene: TRBV2
j_gene: TRBJ1-4
len: 11
CDR3aa: ASSVGRMEKLF

v_gene: TRBV19
j_gene: TRBJ2-1
len: 15
CDR3aa: ATHRTEGQKGTNEQF

v_gene: TRBV21-1
j_gene: TRBJ2-5
len: 17
CDR3aa: ASSGYFPARAKFQETQY

v_gene: TRBV10-3
j_gene: TRBJ1-3
len: 11
CDR3aa: AISEKGGNTIY

v_gene: TRBV12-3/TRBV12-4
j_gene: TRBJ1-2
len: 11
CDR3aa: ASSSQGADGYT

v_gene: TRBV6-6
j_gene: TRBJ2-7
len: 14
CDR3aa: ASSYSRSSGNYEQY

v_gene: TRBV5-1
j_gene: TRBJ1-1
len: 9
CDR3aa: ASSENTEAF

v_gene: TRBV2
j_gene: TRBJ1-6
len: 15
CDR3aa: ASIRDRGGSPDSPLH

v_gene: TRBV9
j_gene: TRBJ1-4
len: 14
CDR3aa: ASSEQGMGVTEKLF

v_gene: TRBV7-9
j_gene: TRBJ1-1
len: 9
CDR3aa: ASRTGTEAF

v_gene: TRBV10-2
j_gene: TRBJ2-2
len: 11
CDR3aa: ASSRSNTGELF

v_gene: TRBV29-1
j_gene: TRBJ1-2
len: 12
CDR3aa: SVSDRAANYGYT

v_gene: TRBV5-8
j_gene: TRBJ2-2
len: 15
CDR3aa: ASSSGVTRSRTGELF

v_gene: TRBV27
j_gene: TRBJ2-5
len: 11
CDR3aa: ATRRGVDETQY

v_gene: TRBV28
j_gene: TRBJ2-2
len: 14
CDR3aa: ASSLWGRVGTGELF

v_gene: TRBV18
j_gene: TRBJ1-1
len: 13
CDR3aa: ASSPAGATNTEAF

v_gene: TRBV10-1
j_gene: TRBJ1-1
len: 11
CDR3aa: ASSEGWNTEAF

v_gene: TRBV7-2
j_gene: TRBJ2-4
len: 17
CDR3aa: ASSLAGLAGGRGKNIQY

v_gene: TRBV3-1/TRBV3-2
j_gene: TRBJ2-5
len: 9
CDR3aa: ASSQQETQY

v_gene: TRBV12-5
j_gene: TRBJ1-2
len: 9
CDR3aa: ASGLGLGYT

v_gene: TRBV2
j_gene: TRBJ2-7
len: 10
CDR3aa: ASMVGGTEQY

v_gene: TRBV6-5
j_gene: TRBJ1-2
len: 11
CDR3aa: ASRLTTNYGYT

v_gene: TRBV4-1
j_gene: TRBJ1-1
len: 12
CDR3aa: ASSQEAWDTEAF

v_gene: TRBV9
j_gene: TRBJ1-2
len: 11
CDR3aa: ASSGDLGGGYT

v_gene: TRBV11-3
j_gene: TRBJ2-7
len: 12
CDR3aa: ASSTNTVPGEQY

v_gene: TRBV18
j_gene: TRBJ1-3
len: 14
CDR3aa: ASSLDRSSSGNTIY

v_gene: TRBV19
j_gene: TRBJ2-7
len: 12
CDR3aa: ASSTGLAVYEQY

v_gene: TRBV28
j_gene: TRBJ2-7
len: 11
CDR3aa: ASSPPDSYEQY

v_gene: TRBV29-1
j_gene: TRBJ2-3
len: 13
CDR3aa: SVDVVTASTDTQY